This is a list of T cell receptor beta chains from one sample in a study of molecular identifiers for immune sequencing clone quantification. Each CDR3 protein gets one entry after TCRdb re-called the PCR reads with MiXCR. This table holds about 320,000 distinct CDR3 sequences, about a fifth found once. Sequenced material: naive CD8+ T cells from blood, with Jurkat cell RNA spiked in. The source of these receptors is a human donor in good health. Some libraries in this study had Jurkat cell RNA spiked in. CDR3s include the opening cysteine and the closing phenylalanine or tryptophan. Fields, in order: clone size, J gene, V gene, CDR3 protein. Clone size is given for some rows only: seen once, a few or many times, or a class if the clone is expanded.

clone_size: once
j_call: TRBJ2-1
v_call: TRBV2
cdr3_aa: CAGRWTSGGLYNEQFF

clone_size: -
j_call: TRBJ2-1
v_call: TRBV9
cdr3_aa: CASSVEGLAGNEQFF

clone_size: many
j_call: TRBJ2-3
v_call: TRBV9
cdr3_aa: CASSEDSSTDTQYF

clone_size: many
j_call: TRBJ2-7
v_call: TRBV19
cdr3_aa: CASSIGLAGPYEQYF

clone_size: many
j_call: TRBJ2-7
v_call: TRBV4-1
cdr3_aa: CASSQDMALWEQYF

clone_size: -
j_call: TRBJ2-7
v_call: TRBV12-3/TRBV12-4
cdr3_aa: CASSGPGQGYEQYF

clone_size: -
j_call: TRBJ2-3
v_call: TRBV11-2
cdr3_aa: CASSDDADTQYF

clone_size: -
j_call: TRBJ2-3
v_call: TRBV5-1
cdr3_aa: CASSLTDYTTDTQYF

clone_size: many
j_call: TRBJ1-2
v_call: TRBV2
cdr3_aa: CASSVQGNGYTF

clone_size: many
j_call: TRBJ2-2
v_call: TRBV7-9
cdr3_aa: CASSPPGTSYTGELFF

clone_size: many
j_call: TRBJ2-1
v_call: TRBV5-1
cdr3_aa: CASSLEVATNEQFF

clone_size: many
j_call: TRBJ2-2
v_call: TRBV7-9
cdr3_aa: CASSSIPSAGELFF

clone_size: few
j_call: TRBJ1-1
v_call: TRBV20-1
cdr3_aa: CSASHQNTEAFF